The 13 T cell receptor beta chains below come from one sample, sequenced in a study of blood T cell repertoires in COVID-19. Sequencing used immunoSEQ multiplex PCR; TCRdb keeps in-frame clones, though not all of them. The data contain about 160,000 clones, approximately 84% of them seen just once; the ten biggest clones take up about 6%. The sample taken for sequencing was PBMCs or T cells enriched from blood (not recorded which). These receptors were obtained from a woman aged 40-49 years with acute COVID-19.

This clone occurred a few times. This chain joins TRBV14 and TRBJ1-2; 9 bases line up with TRBD1. The germline gives CDR1 SGHDN, CDR2 FVKESK. The CDR3 has 15 residues. J lost 4 bases, V lost 2 bases, and 5 bases had no gene match. CDR3 sequence: CASSQRTGEIYGYTF. As DNA, the CDR3 is TGTGCCAGCAGCCAAAGGACAGGGGAGATCTATGGCTACACCTTC. Variable domain in full (rest from reference TRBV14 and TRBJ1-2): EAGVTQFPSHSVIEKGQTVTLRCDPISGHDNLYWYRRVMGKEIKFLLHFVKESKQDESGMPNNRFLAERTGGTYSTLKVQPAELEDSGVYFCASSQRTGEIYGYTFGSGTRLTVV.

This clone was observed a few times. The chain joins TRBV19 to TRBJ2-1, with D tentatively TRBD2 (6 bases). Between the trimmed V and J ends, which lost 1 base and 8 bases, there was a span of 18 bases. The germline V gene encodes CDR1 LNHDA and CDR2 SQIVND (reference sequence). The CDR3 is 16 amino acids. As DNA, the CDR3 is TGTGCCAGTAGTATAGTGGAGGGTATTACCTCAGATGAGCAGTTCTTC. It specifies CASSIVEGITSDEQFF.

The rearrangement uses TRBV9 and TRBJ2-2, with 8 bases identical to TRBD2. Germline CDR1 reads SGDLS; CDR2 reads YYNGEE. The CDR3 loop spans 15 amino acids. The junction had 9 bases not matched to a gene; V was cut back by 4 bases and J by 7 bases. DNA of the CDR3: TGTGCCAGCAGCCCTACTAGCGGAACTAACGGGGAGCTGTTTTTT. This encodes CASSPTSGTNGELFF.

Here the CDR3 DNA reads TGCGCCAGCAGCTTGGATGCGGGGGCATACAATGAGCAGTTCTTC. This encodes CASSLDAGAYNEQFF. This chain uses TRBV5-1 with TRBJ2-1, with D tentatively TRBD2 (7 bases). Trimming took 0 bases from V and 4 from J, leaving 11 bases between them. Germline V gene sequence: CDR1 SGHRS, CDR2 YFSETQ. The CDR3 sequence is 15 residues long.

The chain combines TRBV3-1 (or the pseudogene TRBV3-2) with TRBJ2-7, with TRBD1 matching over 10 bases. The length of the CDR3 is 16 residues. Germline V gene data show CDR1 as LGHDT and CDR2 as YNNKEL (reference sequence). V trimming: 4 bases; J trimming: 0 bases; junction bases outside the gene matches: 6. The CDR3 is CASSLTRQGASYEQYF. The CDR3 DNA is TGTGCCAGCAGCCTCACTCGACAGGGGGCCTCCTACGAGCAGTACTTC.

This clone showed up just a few times. This chain joins TRBV7-2 and TRBJ1-5; 7 bases are a match to TRBD1. Trimming removed 5 bases from V and 10 bases from J; junction bases left unmatched: 14. The V gene's germline CDR1 is SGHTA and CDR2 FQGNSA. The CDR3 length is 15 residues. Written as DNA, the CDR3 is TGTGCCAGCAGCCTAACCGGGACAGAGATCAGCCCCCAGCATTTT. Protein sequence: CASSLTGTEISPQHF.

This clone was recorded only once. This rearrangement joins TRBV27 to TRBJ2-1, with D perhaps matching TRBD2 (5 bases). The CDR3 runs 15 residues. Trimming stripped 4 bases from V and 3 bases from J, with 13 bases between. The V gene's germline CDR1 is MNHEY and CDR2 SMNVEV (reference sequence). The CDR3 sequence is CASSSDEGHYNEQFF. CDR3 DNA sequence: TGTGCCAGCAGTTCTGATGAGGGCCACTACAATGAGCAGTTCTTC.

This chain joins TRBV19 and TRBJ2-3; 7 nucleotides line up with TRBD1. V trimming: 6 bases; J trimming: 0 bases; junction bases outside the gene matches: 3. Looked up from germline, CDR1 is LNHDA and CDR2 is SQIVND (reference sequence). The CDR3 spans 14 residues. CDR3 nucleotide sequence: TGTGCCAGTAGCCTACAGGGGAGCACAGATACGCAGTATTTT. Protein: CASSLQGSTDTQYF.

The J gene is TRBJ2-5, the V gene TRBV9, with TRBD2 as a possible D gene (6 bases). The CDR3 has 14 amino acids. Trimming stripped 7 bases from V and 5 bases from J, with 18 bases between. The germline CDR1 and CDR2 sequences are SGDLS and YYNGEE. Here the CDR3 reads CASSIGGRAETQYF. The CDR3 DNA reads TGTGCCAGCTCGATCGGAGGGCGGGCCGAGACCCAGTACTTC.

The rearrangement uses TRBV6-5 and TRBJ2-1, with D perhaps matching TRBD1 (5 bases). This CDR3 is 15 amino acids long. Trimming stripped 5 bases from V and 6 bases from J, with 17 bases between. From germline, CDR1 is MNHEY and CDR2 SVGAGI. The CDR3 DNA reads TGTGCCAGCAGTCCTTTGGGGCTAGAAGGCAATGAGCAGTTCTTC. This translates into CASSPLGLEGNEQFF.

At least ten counts were recorded for this clone. The chain combines TRBV6-1 with TRBJ2-7, with TRBD2 matching 9 bases. Trimming at V came to 2 bases and at J to 1 base, leaving 3 bases not matched to a gene. CDR1 is MNHNS and CDR2 is SASEGT in the germline V gene. The CDR3 is made up of 15 amino acids. The CDR3 DNA follows: TGTGCCAGCAGTGAAAGGCTAGCGGGATCCTACGAGCAGTACTTC. Encoded protein: CASSERLAGSYEQYF.

The J gene is TRBJ2-1, the V gene TRBV11-2; 12 bases align to TRBD2. With V trimmed by 5 bases and J by 8 bases, 7 bases remained unmatched. Germline V gene lookup returns CDR1 SGHAT and CDR2 FQNNGV. The CDR3 spans 15 residues. The CDR3 sequence is CASSLRGLAGDEQFF. DNA of the CDR3: TGTGCCAGCAGCCTGCGGGGACTAGCGGGCGATGAGCAGTTCTTC.

The J gene is TRBJ1-2, the V gene TRBV19; a possible D gene is TRBD1 (6 bases). Germline lookup yields CDR1 LNHDA and CDR2 SQIVND (reference sequence). The CDR3 sequence is 12 residues long. Trimming stripped 7 bases from V and 4 bases from J, with 10 bases between. The CDR3 nucleotides are TGTGCCAGTACGGACAGTCTCTATGGCTACACCTTC. It translates to CASTDSLYGYTF.